Listed below are T cell receptor beta chains from one sample, sequenced in a study of T-cell reconstitution after alpha-beta-depleted transplantation in children. TCRdb ran MiXCR on the PCR reads and lists one entry per CDR3 protein. The repertoire has under 85,000 distinct CDR3 sequences, 15% to 20% of them found once; the top ten carry 51%. The sequenced sample was PBMCs, mostly from graft donor cells, obtained 360 days after TCRalphabeta/CD19-depleted stem cell transplant. These receptor sequences come from a male patient aged 2 to 9 who had a stem cell transplant for acute lymphoblastic leukemia, so the T cells may come from the graft donor. Each CDR3 is given with its conserved first and last residue. The D gene is left open where the match is weak. Size values are once, few and many counts, or a class for expanded clones, and some rows have none.

size,J,V,D,length,CDR3,DNA
few,TRBJ2-5,TRBV24-1,.,14,CATSESGAGETQYF,TGTGCCACCAGTGAATCGGGGGCGGGGGAGACCCAGTACTTC
once,TRBJ2-7,TRBV6-1,TRBD2,15,CASSPQAGRVSEQYF,TGTGCCAGCAGCCCCCAAGCGGGAAGGGTTAGCGAGCAGTACTTC
.,TRBJ2-5,TRBV5-1,.,13,CASSSKRQETQYF,TGCGCCAGCAGCTCCAAGCGTCAAGAGACCCAGTACTTC
many,TRBJ2-4,TRBV5-6,.,17,CASSLLGPRVAKNIQYF,TGTGCCAGCAGCTTGCTGGGGCCCAGGGTAGCCAAAAACATTCAGTACTTC
many,TRBJ2-3,TRBV20-1,.,13,CSARMDYTDTQYF,TGCAGTGCTCGAATGGACTACACAGATACGCAGTATTTT
many,TRBJ2-5,TRBV5-4,TRBD2,16,CASSLLTSAQRKTQYF,TGTGCCAGCAGCTTGCTGACTAGCGCTCAACGGAAGACCCAGTACTTC
.,TRBJ2-5,TRBV29-1,.,11,CSVSRRETQYF,TGCAGCGTAAGCAGGAGGGAGACCCAGTACTTC
few,TRBJ1-1,TRBV7-9,.,14,CASSPQPTPAEAFF,TGTGCCAGCAGCCCTCAACCCACCCCTGCTGAAGCTTTCTTT
.,TRBJ1-2,TRBV5-6,TRBD1,16,CASSLTGGARVGGYTF,TGTGCCAGCAGCTTGACAGGGGGCGCCCGGGTTGGTGGCTACACCTTC
few,TRBJ1-2,TRBV24-1,.,14,CATSSGGPHYGYTF,TGTGCCACCAGCTCCGGCGGGCCGCACTATGGCTACACCTTC
.,TRBJ2-2,TRBV29-1,TRBD1,15,CSVPQGQGSPGELFF,TGCAGCGTTCCCCAAGGACAGGGGTCCCCCGGGGAGCTGTTTTTT
.,TRBJ2-3,TRBV7-9,.,14,CASSSNYRTDTQYF,TGTGCCAGCAGCTCAAATTATCGCACAGATACGCAGTATTTT